This T cell receptor (beta chain) was obtained from a study of blood T cell repertoires in COVID-19 (TCRdb year 2020). Background on the whole study: Samples from collaborators originated in the United States, Italy and Spain and spanned both the acute and convalescent phases of COVID-19. The prospective study material was composed of cDNA or gDNA derived from T cells, B-cell-depleted T cells, or PBMCs. The dataset comprised deeply sampled blood TCRbeta repertoires from subjects exposed to, actively infected with, or recovered from COVID-19. A freely available public database, intended as a resource for researchers studying the immune response to SARS-CoV-2, is where the repertoires were released. Samples came from the ongoing ImmuneRACE study (first 160 participants) plus 1,254 subjects from 6 global collaborators. Nearly every sample came with metadata listing a de-identified subject ID, COVID-19 status, age in years and sex. Where HLA class I and class II types were available, the types were taken from metadata supplied by the sample provider, not from assay-based typing. What the research found in general, with its limitations: Clinical and demographic metadata were provided uncurated, with the amount varying by source and participant.

A note on this clone: No antigen is known for it. Per-base qualities were not stored, and no clone one base away is much larger.

CDR1 and CDR2 are read off the germline V gene (reference sequence) as LNHNV and YYDKDF. The CDR3, cysteine through phenylalanine, is 17 amino acids long. Only CDR3 DNA remains: 51 bases, in frame from the first base. Trimming costs V 3 bases and J 0 bases, and their ends lie 18 bases apart. TCRbeta CDR3 regions were amplified from genomic DNA using the immunoSEQ Assay, a bias-controlled multiplex PCR. In the original analysis: The number of nucleated cells in each sample was estimated by amplification of reference gene primers within the assay. Sequence reads were collapsed and filtered to measure the absolute abundance of every unique TCRbeta CDR3 rearrangement. For each sample, productive Simpson clonality was calculated as the square root of Simpson's diversity index over productive rearrangements. TCRdb re-hosts the immuneACCESS table, in-frame sequences only. Its copies lack some clones; in the studies checked, an unresolved V gene accounts for under half of them, and the cause for the rest is not known. V, J and clone size were drawn from that table, and D and trimming were deduced from the DNA. A total of about 50,000 clones appear in this sample, roughly 85% of them only once. Roughly 10% of the sample is taken by the ten largest.

The collaborating institutions used their own protocols to collect whole blood in K2EDTA tubes. For TCRbeta analysis, collaborator samples were shipped as frozen whole blood, as isolated PBMCs, or as DNA extracted from either sample type. This sequence originates from a human donor in a cohort sampled during active COVID-19. Sequencing was done on a sample of peripheral blood. This chain is built from TRBV15 and TRBJ2-7; the D region possibly corresponds to TRBD1 (6 bases align). The CDR3 sequence is CATSSLFLQGSSYEQYF. The nucleotide sequence reads as follows: TGTGCCACCAGCAGTCTATTTTTACAGGGTAGCTCCTACGAGCAGTACTTC.